Reported below is one T cell receptor (beta chain). What it binds is unknown. Terminally differentiated effector memory CD45RA+ cells were left out of the naive CD8 fraction, which was CD45RO-negative and positively selected for CCR7. Every one of the donors was a Caucasian adult that lived in Nashville, Tennessee. The J segment lost 4 bases and the V segment lost 3 bases, leaving 6 bases of the junction unmatched. Germline lookup yields CDR1 SGHAT and CDR2 FQNNGV. The CDR3 runs 14 residues. This sample was included in a study of shared clonotypes between healthy human individuals. Study findings and constraints: Clonotype sharing levels among donors were expected to vary with sequencing depth. Compared with clonotypes that all four donors shared, non-shared clonotypes had lower generation probabilities.

Deep-level settings were used for running the assay. TCRdb keeps only in-frame clones here, not all; method: immunoSEQ multiplex PCR. The sample records some 2 million clones, approximately 95% being singletons. V usage is TRBV11-2 and J usage is TRBJ2-7, with 7 positions matching TRBD2. Sequencing was performed on naive CD8+ T cells sorted from blood. The sequence came from a man aged 18 to 29 in good health. CDR3 sequence reads: CASSFQGGRYEQYF. The CDR3 bases are TGTGCCAGCAGCTTTCAGGGAGGGAGATACGAGCAGTACTTC.